These T cell receptor beta chains were read from a single sample in a study of cytomegalovirus exposure and HLA in healthy donors. Here immunoSEQ multiplex PCR was the method, and the copy in TCRdb shows in-frame clones only, minus some. Of about 57,000 clones in the sample, approximately 80% were seen once. Sequencing was carried out using PBMCs. The receptor source for this set is a woman aged 30 to 39 in good health and CMV-seronegative. Each CDR3 is given with its conserved first and last residue. D genes are given only for firm matches. Not all rows give a size; the values are once, few, many and, for expanded clones, a class.

cdr3_length | d_call | j_call | clone_size | v_call | cdr3_nt | cdr3_aa
16 | TRBD2 | TRBJ2-1 | . | TRBV7-2 | TGTGCCAGCAGATGGTTCACTGGCGGGGGGGGAAATGAGCAGTTCTTC | CASRWFTGGGGNEQFF
13 | . | TRBJ1-3 | . | TRBV4-3 | TGCGCCAGCAGCCAAGATCTGGGAAACACCATATATTTT | CASSQDLGNTIYF
13 | . | TRBJ1-1 | . | TRBV10-3 | TGTGCCATCAGTGGGAGCCCCAACACTGAAGCTTTCTTT | CAISGSPNTEAFF
12 | . | TRBJ2-2 | . | TRBV29-1 | TGCAGCGTTGTAGGGGTCACCGGGGAGCTGTTTTTT | CSVVGVTGELFF
15 | TRBD2 | TRBJ2-1 | . | TRBV10-1 | TGCGCCAGCACCATCGTAAGTGGGCGGGAGGATGAGCAGTTCTTC | CASTIVSGREDEQFF
13 | . | TRBJ1-6 | once | TRBV9 | TGTGCCAGCAGCGTAGAAGTAGATTCACCCCTCCACTTT | CASSVEVDSPLHF
13 | . | TRBJ1-1 | . | TRBV19 | TGTGCCAGTAGAGCTACTGTGAACACTGAAGCTTTCTTT | CASRATVNTEAFF
13 | . | TRBJ2-1 | . | TRBV5-5 | TGTGCCAGCAGCTTGTACGGGTACAATGAGCAGTTCTTC | CASSLYGYNEQFF
13 | . | TRBJ2-3 | . | TRBV16 | TGTGCCAGCAGCCAATCGACATTAGATACGCAGTATTTT | CASSQSTLDTQYF
15 | TRBD1 | TRBJ1-2 | . | TRBV5-8 | TGTGCCAGCAGCTTCTCGACAGGGTCAAACTATGGCTACACCTTC | CASSFSTGSNYGYTF
16 | . | TRBJ2-1 | . | TRBV18 | TGTGCCAGCTCCTTAGCGGAGGGGAGCTCCTACAATGAGCAGTTCTTC | CASSLAEGSSYNEQFF
15 | . | TRBJ2-5 | . | TRBV27 | TGTGCCAGCAGCCTAGAGGGCCAGAGGGGGGAGACCCAGTACTTC | CASSLEGQRGETQYF
16 | . | TRBJ2-5 | . | TRBV5-1 | TGCGCCAGCAGCTTAATCCCCTCCCCACGGAGAGAGACCCAGTACTTC | CASSLIPSPRRETQYF
12 | . | TRBJ2-5 | . | TRBV11-2 | TGTGCCAGCAGCTTATCGGGAGAGACCCAGTACTTC | CASSLSGETQYF
15 | . | TRBJ2-2 | . | TRBV30 | TGTGCCTGGAGTGGATCGGCAGGGGCCACCGGGGAGCTGTTTTTT | CAWSGSAGATGELFF
14 | TRBD1 | TRBJ2-7 | . | TRBV6-5 | TGTGCCAGCAGTTACTCCGGGACAGGCTACGAGCAGTACTTC | CASSYSGTGYEQYF
14 | TRBD1 | TRBJ2-2 | . | TRBV29-1 | TGCAGCGTTGTGGGGACAGGGGTCACCGGGGAGCTGTTTTTT | CSVVGTGVTGELFF
15 | TRBD1 | TRBJ2-7 | . | TRBV19 | TGTGCCAGTAGCGCGAGGGACAGGGGGACCTACGAGCAGTACTTC | CASSARDRGTYEQYF
15 | . | TRBJ1-1 | . | TRBV18 | TGTGCCAGCTCACCAAGAGAGATCATGAACACTGAAGCTTTCTTT | CASSPREIMNTEAFF
15 | . | TRBJ1-6 | . | TRBV19 | TGTGCCAGTAGGGGGGGACTTTCGGGAAATTCACCCCTCCACTTT | CASRGGLSGNSPLHF
13 | . | TRBJ2-7 | . | TRBV7-2 | TGTGCCAGCAGCTCAAGACAGGTAGAGGAGCAGTACTTC | CASSSRQVEEQYF
18 | TRBD1 | TRBJ1-2 | once | TRBV19 | TGTGCCAGTAGTATAGGGATGGACAGGACCAGGGCTAACTATGGCTACACCTTC | CASSIGMDRTRANYGYTF
14 | TRBD1 | TRBJ1-1 | . | TRBV30 | TGTGCCTGGAGGGGACAGCTGGTGAACACTGAAGCTTTCTTT | CAWRGQLVNTEAFF
13 | . | TRBJ2-3 | . | TRBV19 | TGTGCCAGCAGGCGGGGCCCCTCAGATACGCAGTATTTT | CASRRGPSDTQYF
15 | TRBD2 | TRBJ2-1 | . | TRBV2 | TGTGCCAGCAGTACCAATAGCGGGAGGGACAATGAGCAGTTCTTC | CASSTNSGRDNEQFF
16 | TRBD1 | TRBJ1-5 | . | TRBV7-8 | TGTGCCAGCAGCGCCTGGACAGGGTTTAGCAATCAGCCCCAGCATTTT | CASSAWTGFSNQPQHF
17 | TRBD2 | TRBJ2-1 | . | TRBV9 | TGTGCCAGCAGCGTAGGCGGGGGCGGGGGGTACTACAATGAGCAGTTCTTC | CASSVGGGGGYYNEQFF
13 | . | TRBJ1-1 | . | TRBV27 | TGTGCCAGCAGTTTGCTGGGGGGCACTGAAGCTTTCTTT | CASSLLGGTEAFF
12 | . | TRBJ1-1 | . | TRBV6-6 | TGTGCCAGCAGTTACTCCAGAACTGAAGCTTTCTTT | CASSYSRTEAFF
15 | . | TRBJ1-5 | . | TRBV12-5 | TGTGCTAGTGGTTTGGCCACTCCAAGAGGGCAGCCCCAGCATTTT | CASGLATPRGQPQHF
16 | TRBD1 | TRBJ2-5 | . | TRBV11-3 | TGTGCCAGCAGCTTAATGGGACAGGGGTTCCAAGAGACCCAGTACTTC | CASSLMGQGFQETQYF
18 | TRBD2 | TRBJ2-1 | . | TRBV2 | TGTGCCAGCAGTGAAGGGACTAGCGGACCAAAGCCCTACAATGAGCAGTTCTTC | CASSEGTSGPKPYNEQFF
15 | TRBD1 | TRBJ1-4 | . | TRBV2 | TGTGCCAGCAGACGACAGGGAGCAAGTAATGAAAAACTGTTTTTT | CASRRQGASNEKLFF
18 | TRBD2 | TRBJ2-3 | . | TRBV7-8 | TGTGCCAGCAGCTTAGAATCTGGACTAGCGGGAACCACAGATACGCAGTATTTT | CASSLESGLAGTTDTQYF
14 | . | TRBJ1-1 | . | TRBV5-1 | TGCGCCAGCAGCACGGACAGCATGAACACTGAAGCTTTCTTT | CASSTDSMNTEAFF
15 | . | TRBJ1-4 | . | TRBV6-5 | TGTGCCAGCAGCGGGGGGGATAGCCTGAATGAAAAACTGTTTTTT | CASSGGDSLNEKLFF
14 | TRBD1 | TRBJ1-4 | . | TRBV6-5 | TGTGCCAGCAGCCGCCGACAGGGCAGGGAAAAACTGTTTTTT | CASSRRQGREKLFF
14 | . | TRBJ2-3 | . | TRBV19 | TGTGCCAGTAGTATTGGTCAACAGAGAGATACGCAGTATTTT | CASSIGQQRDTQYF
15 | . | TRBJ2-2 | . | TRBV4-3 | TGCGCCAGCAGCCAAGATTCGACTAGAGCCGGGGAGCTGTTTTTT | CASSQDSTRAGELFF
14 | . | TRBJ1-3 | . | TRBV29-1 | TGCAGCGTTATTACTGCTAGCTCTGGAAACACCATATATTTT | CSVITASSGNTIYF
15 | . | TRBJ2-5 | . | TRBV13 | TGTGCCAGCAGCTTAGGATCGAGCCCCCAAGAGACCCAGTACTTC | CASSLGSSPQETQYF
17 | TRBD2 | TRBJ2-3 | . | TRBV9 | TGTGCCAGCAGCGTCTCGGGACTAGCGGGTTACACAGATACGCAGTATTTT | CASSVSGLAGYTDTQYF
15 | TRBD1 | TRBJ1-3 | . | TRBV19 | TGTGCCACAGGGACAGGAAAGAAGTCTGGAAACACCATATATTTT | CATGTGKKSGNTIYF
18 | TRBD1 | TRBJ1-6 | . | TRBV7-2 | TGTGCCAGCAGCACAACCGGGACAGGGGGCGAGGGGAATTCACCCCTCCACTTT | CASSTTGTGGEGNSPLHF
12 | TRBD1 | TRBJ2-7 | few | TRBV19 | TGTGCCAGTAGGACAGGGTTGGGCGAGCAGTACTTC | CASRTGLGEQYF
17 | . | TRBJ2-1 | . | TRBV11-2 | TGTGCCAGCAGACCCGTCCACGGGGGTTCCTCCCACAATGAGCAGCTCTTC | CASRPVHGGSSHNEQLF
17 | . | TRBJ1-4 | . | TRBV5-1 | TGCGCCAGCAGCCCGTCAGGGCTCATTGCAACTAATGAAAAACTGTTTTTT | CASSPSGLIATNEKLFF
15 | TRBD1 | TRBJ2-7 | . | TRBV9 | TGTGCCAGCAGCGCGGGGACAGGGGGCATCAACGAGCAGTACTTC | CASSAGTGGINEQYF
14 | . | TRBJ1-1 | . | TRBV6-5 | TGTGCCAGCAGGATGGGACAAATGAACACTGAAGCTTTCTTT | CASRMGQMNTEAFF
15 | TRBD1 | TRBJ1-6 | . | TRBV7-2 | TGTGCCAGCAGCATAAGAGGACAGGGGGGTTCACCCCTCCACTTT | CASSIRGQGGSPLHF
16 | TRBD1 | TRBJ1-1 | . | TRBV4-2 | TGTGCCAGCAGCCGACAGGGTAAGGAGATGAACACTGAAGCTTTCTTT | CASSRQGKEMNTEAFF
15 | TRBD1 | TRBJ2-3 | . | TRBV5-1 | TGCGCCAGCAGCGGAGGACAGGGTGTCACAGATACGCAGTATTTT | CASSGGQGVTDTQYF
16 | TRBD1 | TRBJ1-1 | . | TRBV15 | TGTGCCACCAGCAGATGGACAGGGGGCAAGAGCACTGAAGCTTTCTTT | CATSRWTGGKSTEAFF
13 | . | TRBJ2-6 | . | TRBV15 | TGTGCCACCCAGGGATCTGGGGCCAACGTCCTGACTTTC | CATQGSGANVLTF
14 | . | TRBJ1-4 | . | TRBV7-9 | TGTGCCAGCAGCTTTAACAGCAGGGCGGAAAAACTGTTTTTT | CASSFNSRAEKLFF
13 | TRBD1 | TRBJ2-1 | . | TRBV10-3 | TGTGCCATCAGAACACTGACAGGGACTGAGCAGTTCTTC | CAIRTLTGTEQFF
16 | TRBD1 | TRBJ1-5 | . | TRBV7-9 | TGTGCCAGCAGCTTAGGGTCAGGGGGCGACAATCAGCCCCAGCATTTT | CASSLGSGGDNQPQHF
15 | TRBD1 | TRBJ1-2 | . | TRBV7-9 | TGTGCCAGCAGCTCGTATGGGACAGGGAACTATGGCTACACCTTC | CASSSYGTGNYGYTF
15 | TRBD1 | TRBJ1-6 | . | TRBV5-1 | TGCGCCAGCAGCCCCAGACAGGGGACCTATTCACCCCTCCACTTT | CASSPRQGTYSPLHF